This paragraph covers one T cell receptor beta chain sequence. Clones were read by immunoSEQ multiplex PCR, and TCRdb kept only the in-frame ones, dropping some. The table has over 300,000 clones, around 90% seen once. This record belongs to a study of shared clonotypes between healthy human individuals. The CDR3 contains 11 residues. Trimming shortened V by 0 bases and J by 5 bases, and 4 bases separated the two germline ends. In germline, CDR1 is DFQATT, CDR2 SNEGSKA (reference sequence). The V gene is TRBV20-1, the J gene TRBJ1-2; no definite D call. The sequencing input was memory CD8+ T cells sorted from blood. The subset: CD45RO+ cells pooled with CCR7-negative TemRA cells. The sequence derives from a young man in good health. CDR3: CSAREDYGYTF. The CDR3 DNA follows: TGCAGTGCTAGAGAGGATTATGGCTACACCTTC.